A single sample gave rise to the 30 T cell receptor beta chains below, sequenced in a study of cytotoxic CD8 clonotypes in ibrutinib-treated CLL. Generated by immunoSEQ multiplex PCR, the TCRdb table keeps only in-frame clones and is missing some. The data hold tens of thousands of clones, with around 74% observed a single time. The sequenced sample was PBMCs, obtained at disease progression, from a patient treated with ibrutinib. The receptor source for this set is a human donor with chronic lymphocytic leukemia.

V gene TRBV20-1 combines with J gene TRBJ1-1; no reliable D call. The CDR3 loop spans 9 amino acids. V lost 4 bases, J lost 3 bases, and 0 bases lay in between. CDR1 and CDR2 (germline): DFQATT, SNEGSKA (reference sequence). The CDR3 here is CSANTEAFF. The DNA of the CDR3 is TGCAGTGCTAACACTGAAGCTTTCTTT.

The chain carries TRBV4-1 and TRBJ1-5; D possibly corresponds to TRBD1 (6 bases). Trimming removed 2 bases from V and 4 bases from J, with 18 bases in between. The CDR3 length is 17 residues. Germline assignment: CDR1 MGHRA and CDR2 YSYEKL. CDR3 amino acids: CASSQPTTGGLNQPQHF. The CDR3 region has the DNA TGCGCCAGCAGCCAACCAACGACGGGGGGCTTGAATCAGCCCCAGCATTTT.

The rearrangement joins TRBV9 to TRBJ1-1; no reliable D call. This CDR3 is built from 11 residues. Trimming stripped 4 bases from V and 6 bases from J, with 7 bases between. Per germline, CDR1 SGDLS and CDR2 YYNGEE. The CDR3 region is CASSLDSEAFF. The CDR3, as DNA: TGTGCCAGCAGCCTCGATTCTGAAGCTTTCTTT.

The chain has TRBV11-2 and TRBJ1-1; D possibly corresponds to TRBD1 (6 bases). Germline values: CDR1 SGHAT, CDR2 FQNNGV. Trimming stripped 5 bases from V and 5 bases from J, with 15 bases between. The CDR3 consists of 14 residues. The CDR3 region is CASSLNTGLTEAFF. Here the CDR3 DNA reads TGTGCCAGCAGCCTTAATACAGGGTTAACTGAAGCTTTCTTT.

This clone was picked up a small number of times. This chain links TRBV27 with TRBJ1-4, with D unclear. Germline V gene lookup returns CDR1 MNHEY and CDR2 SMNVEV (reference sequence). There are 13 residues in the CDR3. Trimming stripped 3 bases from V and 5 bases from J, with 7 bases between. This CDR3 is CASSFQVNEKLFF. The CDR3 nucleotides read TGTGCCAGCAGTTTTCAGGTCAATGAAAAACTGTTTTTT.

The V and J genes are TRBV5-1 and TRBJ1-1; D gene unclear. The germline V gene has CDR1 SGHRS and CDR2 YFSETQ. The CDR3 consists of 12 residues. V lost 3 bases and J 8 bases, leaving 11 bases between the germline ends. CDR3 in amino acids: CASSSQGGEAFF. The CDR3 nucleotides are TGCGCCAGCAGCTCTCAAGGCGGGGAAGCTTTCTTT.

The rearrangement joins TRBV6-1 to TRBJ2-7; D perhaps matches TRBD2 (5 bases). This CDR3 region has 12 residues. Per germline, CDR1 MNHNS and CDR2 SASEGT. With 7 bases removed from V and 3 bases from J, the gap between germline ends came to 10 bases. The CDR3 region has the DNA TGTGCCAGCAAGGAGGATTACTACGAGCAGTACTTC. This translates into CASKEDYYEQYF.

The V gene is TRBV2, the J gene TRBJ1-2; 9 bases line up with TRBD1. The length of the CDR3 is 14 residues. Germline V lookup: CDR1 SNHLY, CDR2 FYNNEI. V lost 6 bases to trimming and J lost 6 bases; unmatched junction nucleotides: 8. This CDR3 is CASRIQGAVNGYTF. CDR3 in DNA: TGTGCCAGCAGGATACAGGGGGCAGTAAATGGCTACACCTTC.

The chain uses TRBV5-6 and TRBJ2-1, with TRBD2 matching over 10 bases. This CDR3 contains 16 residues. Per the germline V gene, CDR1 is SGHDT and CDR2 is YYEEEE. V dropped 1 base and J dropped 8; count of bases not matched to a gene: 9. This CDR3 reads CASSLWKRGGRHEQFF. CDR3 nucleotides: TGTGCCAGCAGCTTGTGGAAGCGGGGGGGCCGACATGAGCAGTTCTTC.

About this clone: Other nucleotide sequences from this sample produce the same CDR3. The CDR3 bases are TGCGCCAGCAGCTTGGTCCCAGGGGGCGACTATGGCTACACCTTC. This gives the protein CASSLVPGGDYGYTF. This chain connects TRBV5-1 to TRBJ1-2; 8 bases are a match to TRBD1. V was pared by 0 bases and J by 3 bases, with 4 bases of the junction left unmatched. This CDR3 has 15 residues. Germline V CDR1 and CDR2: SGHRS, YFSETQ.

The V gene is TRBV6-6, the J gene TRBJ1-5; tentatively, D is TRBD1 (5 bases). The CDR3 has 12 residues. In germline, CDR1 is MNHNY, CDR2 SVGAGI (reference sequence). The V end lost 5 bases, the J end lost 9 bases, and 11 bases lay between the germline ends. CDR3 nucleotide sequence: TGTGCCAGCAGTCTGGGGGGAGGGCCCCAGCATTTT. It encodes CASSLGGGPQHF.

The rearrangement links TRBV5-3 to TRBJ1-6; weak D call: TRBD1 (5 bases). TRBV5-3 is assigned to the ORF class and has an uncertain function. The V end lost 4 bases, the J end lost 6 bases, and 11 bases lay between the germline ends. The length of the CDR3 is 14 residues. The CDR3 coding sequence is TGTGCCAGAAGCCGGGGACTCCGTAATTCACCCCTCCACTTT. This encodes CARSRGLRNSPLHF.

V usage is TRBV6-4 and J usage is TRBJ1-1; D is unresolved. V shed 4 bases and J shed 2 bases, with 8 bases lying between them. The CDR3 totals 13 residues. The germline gives CDR1 MRHNA, CDR2 SNTAGT. The CDR3 sequence: CASSAHDNTEAFF. The CDR3 DNA sequence: TGTGCCAGCAGTGCCCACGATAACACTGAAGCTTTCTTT.

CDR3 amino acids: CASSVSADDREETQYF. The CDR3 region has the DNA TGTGCCAGCAGCGTATCTGCCGACGACAGGGAAGAGACCCAGTACTTC. The chain employs TRBV9 and TRBJ2-5; 7 bases agree with TRBD1. The CDR3 is 16 amino acids. Germline lookup yields CDR1 SGDLS and CDR2 YYNGEE. V lost 1 base, J lost 3 bases, and 9 bases stayed unmatched.

This clone was seen more than once but under ten times. The rearrangement joins TRBV18 to TRBJ2-7, with D perhaps matching TRBD1 (5 bases). CDR3 length equals 15 residues. Germline-derived CDR1 and CDR2 are KGHSH and LQKENI. Trimming removed 3 bases at V and 3 bases at J, with 15 bases between. In nucleotides, the CDR3 is TGTGCCAGCTCACCGAGTCTAGGGGAACTCTACGAGCAGTACTTC. Its translation: CASSPSLGELYEQYF.

This clone has a single count. This sequence joins TRBV6-5 and TRBJ1-4, with TRBD1 as a possible D gene (6 bases). The CDR3 is made up of 14 amino acids. Germline CDR1 reads MNHEY; CDR2 reads SVGAGI. V lost 2 bases to trimming and J lost 3 bases, with 7 bases between them. The CDR3 nucleotides read TGTGCCAGCAGTTACAGGGGGGCTAATGAAAAACTGTTTTTT. It yields the protein CASSYRGANEKLFF.

The genes are TRBV15 and TRBJ2-3; D gene uncertain. This CDR3 is built from 13 residues. Germline V gene lookup returns CDR1 LNHNV and CDR2 YYDKDF (reference sequence). The V end was cut by 5 bases, the J end by 7 bases, with 13 bases between. The CDR3 DNA sequence: TGTGCCACCAGCGGCTCACAAGGTTATACGCAGTATTTT. Translation: CATSGSQGYTQYF.

The gene calls are TRBV19 and TRBJ2-7; 14 positions match TRBD2. The CDR3 totals 15 residues. Germline CDR1 and CDR2: LNHDA and SQIVND (reference sequence). Trimming at V came to 9 bases and at J to 6 bases, leaving 10 bases not matched to a gene. The CDR3 coding sequence is TGTGCCAGCAGTCCGGGACTAGCGGGGGCGGTCGAGCAGTACTTC. Protein sequence: CASSPGLAGAVEQYF.

The J gene is TRBJ1-1, the V gene TRBV5-4, with D possibly matching TRBD1 (5 bases). The V gene's germline CDR1 is SGHNT and CDR2 YYREEE (reference sequence). The V gene lost 1 base and the J gene lost 7 bases, with 11 bases spanning the gap. The CDR3 length is 13 residues. DNA of the CDR3: TGTGCCAGCAGCTTGTGGGGGACGCTTGAAGCTTTCTTT. Its protein product is CASSLWGTLEAFF.

The chain combines TRBV10-3 with TRBJ1-6, with unresolved D. V was clipped by 5 bases and J by 10 bases, with 9 bases between them. The CDR3 spans 12 residues. Germline-derived CDR1 and CDR2 are ENHRY and SYGVKD. CDR3 residues: CAISPSESPLHF. CDR3 nucleotides: TGTGCCATCAGTCCAAGTGAGTCACCCCTCCACTTT.

The chain links TRBV7-9 to TRBJ1-5; tentatively, D is TRBD1 (5 bases). The CDR3 covers 15 residues. The germline CDR1 and CDR2 sequences are SEHNR and FQNEAQ (reference sequence). Trimming cost V 5 bases and J 2 bases, with 13 bases left between them. CDR3 sequence (DNA): TGTGCCAGCAGCCCCCGGGGGGGAGGCAATCAGCCCCAGCATTTT. Amino acid sequence: CASSPRGGGNQPQHF.

The rearrangement joins TRBV9 to TRBJ1-5; D gene unclear. The CDR3 totals 18 residues. Germline CDR1 and CDR2: SGDLS and YYNGEE. Trimming removed 4 bases from V and 6 bases from J, with 26 bases in between. CDR3 in DNA: TGTGCCAGCAGCCAGGTGGCGGTTCGAACTCCTAGGAGTCAGCCCCAGCATTTT. Protein: CASSQVAVRTPRSQPQHF.

This chain links TRBV5-4 with TRBJ2-2; D remains unclear. Deletions cut 2 bases from V and 1 base from J, with 6 bases between. CDR1 SGHNT and CDR2 YYREEE come from the germline V gene (reference sequence). There are 14 residues in the CDR3. CDR3 protein: CASSFQKNTGELFF. The CDR3 bases are TGTGCCAGCAGCTTTCAGAAGAACACCGGGGAGCTGTTTTTT.

The rearrangement links TRBV7-8 to TRBJ1-3; 7 bases are shared with TRBD1. Germline V gives CDR1 SGHVS, CDR2 FQNEAQ. This CDR3 spans 13 amino acids. Germline trimming cut 4 bases from V and 8 bases from J; bases unmatched to any gene: 5. CDR3 region: CASSYDREDTIYF. The CDR3 coding sequence is TGTGCCAGCAGCTATGACAGGGAGGACACCATATATTTT.

The chain carries TRBV7-9 and TRBJ1-1; 12 nucleotides match TRBD1. Germline V CDR1 and CDR2: SEHNR, FQNEAQ (reference sequence). V was pared by 4 bases and J by 1 base, with 4 bases of the junction left unmatched. This CDR3 has 16 amino acids. CDR3 residues: CASSSGGQGANTEAFF. In nucleotides, the CDR3 is TGTGCCAGCAGCTCCGGGGGACAGGGGGCGAACACTGAAGCTTTCTTT.

CDR3: CASSLWTGARDEQYF. In nucleotides, the CDR3 is TGTGCCAGCAGTCTCTGGACAGGGGCCAGGGACGAGCAGTACTTC. The chain joins TRBV7-8 to TRBJ2-7; TRBD1 agrees at 9 bases. The CDR3 sequence is 15 residues long. Germline trimming cut 6 bases from V and 5 bases from J; bases unmatched to any gene: 11. CDR1 SGHVS and CDR2 FQNEAQ come from the germline V gene.

This chain links TRBV7-9 with TRBJ2-5; TRBD1 matches 8 bases. Germline lookup yields CDR1 SEHNR and CDR2 FQNEAQ (reference sequence). There are 15 residues in the CDR3. The V segment lost 2 bases and the J segment 4 bases; nucleotides outside the gene matches: 6. CDR3 nucleotides: TGTGCCAGCAGCTTACGGGACAGGAGGGGAGAGACCCAGTACTTC. Amino acid sequence: CASSLRDRRGETQYF. The variable domain in full, completed from reference TRBV7-9 and TRBJ2-5, reads DTGVSQNPRHKITKRGQNVTFRCDPISEHNRLYWYRQTLGQGPEFLTYFQNEAQLEKSRLLSDRFSAERPKGSFSTLEIQRTEQGDSAMYLCASSLRDRRGETQYFGPGTRLLVL.

The chain couples TRBV11-2 to TRBJ1-1; D unresolved. This CDR3 contains 12 residues. Trimming took off 3 bases at V and 8 bases at J, with 10 bases between the two ends. Germline assignment: CDR1 SGHAT and CDR2 FQNNGV. Written as DNA, the CDR3 is TGTGCCAGCAGCTTTTTTATCGCGGAAGCTTTCTTT. As protein: CASSFFIAEAFF.

V usage is TRBV6-1 and J usage is TRBJ2-3; 7 bases are a match to TRBD2. The CDR3 runs 16 residues. The V segment lost 2 bases and the J segment 2 bases; nucleotides outside the gene matches: 7. CDR1 is MNHNS, CDR2 SASEGT, per germline. CDR3 region: CASSERSSGPTDTQYF. DNA for the CDR3: TGTGCCAGCAGTGAACGGTCTAGCGGCCCCACAGATACGCAGTATTTT.

The gene calls are TRBV4-3 and TRBJ2-3, with no clear D. With 4 bases removed from V and 0 bases from J, the gap between germline ends came to 5 bases. There are 13 residues in the CDR3. The germline gives CDR1 LGHNA, CDR2 YSLEER. Written as DNA, the CDR3 is TGCGCCAGCAGCCCGACTAGCACAGATACGCAGTATTTT. Translation: CASSPTSTDTQYF.